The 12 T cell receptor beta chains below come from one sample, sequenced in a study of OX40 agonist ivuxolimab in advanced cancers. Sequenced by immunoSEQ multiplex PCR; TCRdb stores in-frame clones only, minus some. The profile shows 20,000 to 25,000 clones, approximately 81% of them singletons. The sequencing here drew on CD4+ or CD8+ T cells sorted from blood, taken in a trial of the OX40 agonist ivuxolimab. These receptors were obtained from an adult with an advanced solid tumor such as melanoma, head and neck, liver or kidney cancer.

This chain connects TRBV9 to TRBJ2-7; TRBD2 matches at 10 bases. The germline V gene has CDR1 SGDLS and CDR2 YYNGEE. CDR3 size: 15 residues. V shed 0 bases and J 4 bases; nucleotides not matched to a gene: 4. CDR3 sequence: CASSVEASGSYEQYF. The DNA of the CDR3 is TGTGCCAGCAGCGTAGAGGCTAGCGGGAGTTACGAGCAGTACTTC.

CDR3 loop: CASSPQGAMNTEAFF. The CDR3 nucleotides read TGCGCCAGCAGCCCCCAGGGGGCGATGAACACTGAAGCTTTCTTT. The chain is built from TRBV4-1 and TRBJ1-1; TRBD1 matches 8 bases. Germline values: CDR1 MGHRA, CDR2 YSYEKL. V shed 4 bases and J 0 bases; nucleotides not matched to a gene: 4. The length of the CDR3 is 15 residues.

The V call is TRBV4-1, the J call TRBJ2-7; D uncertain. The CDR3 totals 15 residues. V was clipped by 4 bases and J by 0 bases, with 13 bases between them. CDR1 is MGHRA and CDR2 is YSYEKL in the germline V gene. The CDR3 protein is CASSPSSSFSYEQYF. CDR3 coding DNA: TGCGCCAGCAGCCCCTCGAGTTCCTTCTCCTACGAGCAGTACTTC.

The CDR3 DNA reads TGTGCCAGTAGTACCGGACGTGCGGGGACCGGGGAGCTGTTTTTT. Protein sequence: CASSTGRAGTGELFF. The V gene is TRBV19, the J gene TRBJ2-2; the D gene is possibly TRBD2 (6 bases). In germline, CDR1 is LNHDA, CDR2 SQIVND (reference sequence). V lost 4 bases to trimming and J lost 5 bases, with 14 bases between them. There are 15 residues in the CDR3.

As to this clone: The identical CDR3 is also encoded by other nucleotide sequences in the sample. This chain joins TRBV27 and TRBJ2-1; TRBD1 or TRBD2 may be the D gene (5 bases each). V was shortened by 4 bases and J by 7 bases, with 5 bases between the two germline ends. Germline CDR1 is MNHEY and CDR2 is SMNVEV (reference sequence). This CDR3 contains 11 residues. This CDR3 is CASSWGNEQFF. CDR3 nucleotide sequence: TGTGCCAGCAGTTGGGGGAATGAGCAGTTCTTC.

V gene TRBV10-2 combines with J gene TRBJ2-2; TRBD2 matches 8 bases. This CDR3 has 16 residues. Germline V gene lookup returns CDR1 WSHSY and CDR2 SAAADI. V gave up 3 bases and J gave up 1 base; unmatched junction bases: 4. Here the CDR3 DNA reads TGCGCCAGCAGTGATTCTAGCGGGTGGAACACCGGGGAGCTGTTTTTT. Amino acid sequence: CASSDSSGWNTGELFF.

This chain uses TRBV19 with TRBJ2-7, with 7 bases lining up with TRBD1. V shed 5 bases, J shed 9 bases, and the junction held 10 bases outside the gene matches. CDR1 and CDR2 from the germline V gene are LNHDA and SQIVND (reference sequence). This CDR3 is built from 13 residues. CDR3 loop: CASSFLTGDMQYF. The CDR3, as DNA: TGTGCCAGTAGTTTCCTAACAGGGGACATGCAGTACTTC.

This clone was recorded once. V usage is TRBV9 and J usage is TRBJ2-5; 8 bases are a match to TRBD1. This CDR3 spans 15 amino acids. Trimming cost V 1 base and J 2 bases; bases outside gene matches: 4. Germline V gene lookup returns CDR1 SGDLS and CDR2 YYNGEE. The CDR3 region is CASSVTRQGQETQYF. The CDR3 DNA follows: TGTGCCAGCAGCGTAACCAGACAGGGGCAAGAGACCCAGTACTTC.

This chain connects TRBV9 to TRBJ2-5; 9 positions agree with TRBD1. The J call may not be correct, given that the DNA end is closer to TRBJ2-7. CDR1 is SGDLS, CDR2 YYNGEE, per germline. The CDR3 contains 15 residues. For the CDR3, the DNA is TGTGCCAGCAGCGACCGGGACAGGGACTCCTACGAGCAGTACTTC. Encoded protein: CASSDRDRDSYEQYF.

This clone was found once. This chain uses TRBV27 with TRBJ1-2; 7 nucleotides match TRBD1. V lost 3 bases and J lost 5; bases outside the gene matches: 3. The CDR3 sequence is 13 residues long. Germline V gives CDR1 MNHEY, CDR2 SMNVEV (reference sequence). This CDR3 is CASSFKGAYGYTF. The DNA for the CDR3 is TGTGCCAGCAGTTTCAAGGGGGCATATGGCTACACCTTC.

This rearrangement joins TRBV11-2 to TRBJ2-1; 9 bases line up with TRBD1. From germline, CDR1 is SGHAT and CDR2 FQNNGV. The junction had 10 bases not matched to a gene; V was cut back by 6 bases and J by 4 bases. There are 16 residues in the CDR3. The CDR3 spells CASSFTRQGVYNEQFF. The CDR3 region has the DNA TGTGCCAGCAGTTTTACTCGACAGGGGGTGTACAATGAGCAGTTCTTC. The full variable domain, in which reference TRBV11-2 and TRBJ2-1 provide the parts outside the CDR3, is EAGVAQSPRYKIIEKRQSVAFWCNPISGHATLYWYQQILGQGPKLLIQFQNNGVVDDSQLPKDRFSAERLKGVDSTLKIQPAKLEDSAVYLCASSFTRQGVYNEQFFGPGTRLTVL.

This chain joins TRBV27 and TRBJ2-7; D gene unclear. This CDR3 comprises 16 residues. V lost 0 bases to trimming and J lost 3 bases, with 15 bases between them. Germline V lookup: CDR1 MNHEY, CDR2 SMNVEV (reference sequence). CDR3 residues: CASSLSKWVTSYEQYF. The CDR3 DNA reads TGTGCCAGCAGTTTATCTAAGTGGGTTACAAGCTACGAGCAGTACTTC.